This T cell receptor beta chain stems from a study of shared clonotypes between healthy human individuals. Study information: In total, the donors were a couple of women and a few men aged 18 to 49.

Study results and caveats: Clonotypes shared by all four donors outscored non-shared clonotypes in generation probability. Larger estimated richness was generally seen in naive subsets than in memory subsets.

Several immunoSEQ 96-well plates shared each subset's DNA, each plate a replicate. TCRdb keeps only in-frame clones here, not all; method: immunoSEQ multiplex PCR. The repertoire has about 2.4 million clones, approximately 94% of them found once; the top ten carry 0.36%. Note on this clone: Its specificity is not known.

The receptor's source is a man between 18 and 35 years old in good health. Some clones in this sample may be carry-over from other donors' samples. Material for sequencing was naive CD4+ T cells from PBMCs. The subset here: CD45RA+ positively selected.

The CDR3 loop reads CASSSLSGRRETQYF. The DNA of the CDR3 is TGTGCCAGCAGCTCCCTTAGCGGGAGGCGAGAGACCCAGTACTTC. The chain has TRBV7-3 and TRBJ2-5; 10 bases fit TRBD2. The junction had 6 bases not matched to a gene; V was cut back by 4 bases and J by 4 bases. There are 15 residues in the CDR3. The germline CDR1 and CDR2 sequences are SGHTA and FQGTGA.